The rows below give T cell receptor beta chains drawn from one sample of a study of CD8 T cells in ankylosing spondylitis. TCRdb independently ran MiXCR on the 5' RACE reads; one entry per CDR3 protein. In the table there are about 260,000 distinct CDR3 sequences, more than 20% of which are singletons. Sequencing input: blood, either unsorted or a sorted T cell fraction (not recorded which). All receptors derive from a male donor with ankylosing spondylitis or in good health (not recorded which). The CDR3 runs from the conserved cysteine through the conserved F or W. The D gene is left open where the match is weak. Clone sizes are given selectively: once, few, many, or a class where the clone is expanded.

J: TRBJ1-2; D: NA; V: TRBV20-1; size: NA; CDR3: CSASYYGYTF; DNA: TGCAGTGCTAGCTACTATGGCTACACCTTC
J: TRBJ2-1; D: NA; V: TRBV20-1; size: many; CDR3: CSALGGANEQFF; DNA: TGCAGTGCTCTCGGGGGCGCAAATGAGCAGTTCTTC
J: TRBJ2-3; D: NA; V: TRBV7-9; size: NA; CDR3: CASSQTSATDTQYF; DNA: TGTGCCAGCAGCCAAACCTCAGCGACAGATACGCAGTATTTT
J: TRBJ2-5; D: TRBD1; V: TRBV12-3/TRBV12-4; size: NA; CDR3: CTSSLLPPGTGGGETQYF; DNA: TGTACCAGCAGTCTTCTCCCTCCCGGGACAGGGGGGGGAGAGACCCAGTACTTC
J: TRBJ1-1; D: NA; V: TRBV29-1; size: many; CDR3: CSVGFGTGTEAFF; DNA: TGCAGCGTGGGCTTTGGGACGGGGACTGAAGCTTTCTTT
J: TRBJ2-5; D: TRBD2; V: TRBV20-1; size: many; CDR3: CSAAPGLAEETQYF; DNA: TGCAGTGCAGCACCGGGACTAGCAGAAGAGACCCAGTACTTC
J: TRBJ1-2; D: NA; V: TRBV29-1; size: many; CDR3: CSVDRRPFHGYTF; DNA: TGCAGCGTTGACCGCAGGCCTTTCCATGGCTACACCTTC
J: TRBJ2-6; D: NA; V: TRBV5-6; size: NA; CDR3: CASSLLRAHPRANVLTF; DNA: TGTGCCAGCAGCTTACTCCGGGCCCACCCCCGGGCCAACGTCCTGACTTTC
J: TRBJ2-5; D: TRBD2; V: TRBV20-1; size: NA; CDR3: CSARRGTSRQETQYF; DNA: TGCAGTGCTAGGCGCGGGACTAGCAGGCAAGAGACCCAGTACTTC
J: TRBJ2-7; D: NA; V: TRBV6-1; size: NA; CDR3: CASGGLAYEQYF; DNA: TGTGCCAGCGGGGGTTTAGCGTACGAGCAGTACTTC
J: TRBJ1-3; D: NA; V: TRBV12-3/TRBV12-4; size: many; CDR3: CASKGYGNTIYF; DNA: TGTGCCAGCAAGGGATATGGAAACACCATATATTTT
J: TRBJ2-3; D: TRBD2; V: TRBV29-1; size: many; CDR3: CSVGSAGATSTDTQYF; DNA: TGCAGCGTTGGATCAGCGGGGGCCACTAGCACAGATACGCAGTATTTT
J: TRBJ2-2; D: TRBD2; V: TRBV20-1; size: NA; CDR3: CSARPPRGDSNTGELFF; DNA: TGCAGTGCTAGACCGCCACGGGGGGACTCGAACACCGGGGAGCTGTTTTTT
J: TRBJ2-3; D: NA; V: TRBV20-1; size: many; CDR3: CSAPPRGMDTDTQYF; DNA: TGCAGTGCCCCCCCTAGGGGAATGGACACAGATACGCAGTATTTT
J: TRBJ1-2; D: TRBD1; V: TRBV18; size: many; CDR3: CASSPGTGDEKCTF; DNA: TGTGCCAGCTCACCCGGGACAGGGGACGAGAAGTGCACCTTC
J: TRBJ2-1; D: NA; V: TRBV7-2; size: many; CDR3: CASSLIGGPGYHEQFF; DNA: TGTGCCAGCAGCTTAATCGGGGGTCCCGGGTACCATGAGCAGTTCTTC
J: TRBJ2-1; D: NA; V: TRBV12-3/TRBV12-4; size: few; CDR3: CASSFRDGQFF; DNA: TGTGCCAGCAGTTTCCGGGACGGGCAGTTCTTC
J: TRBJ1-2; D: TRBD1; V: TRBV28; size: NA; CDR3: CASSSYRGGYTF; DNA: TGTGCCAGCAGTTCCTACAGGGGCGGCTACACCTTC
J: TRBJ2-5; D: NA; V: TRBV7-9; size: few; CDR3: CASSPDAGSAQYF; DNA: TGTGCCAGCAGCCCGGACGCCGGGTCGGCCCAGTACTTC
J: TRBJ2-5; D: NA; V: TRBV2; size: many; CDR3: CASQTGRQETQYF; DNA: TGTGCCAGCCAGACAGGACGTCAAGAGACCCAGTACTTC
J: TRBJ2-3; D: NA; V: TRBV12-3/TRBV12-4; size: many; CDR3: CASSPSGAVYF; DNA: TGTGCCAGCAGCCCCTCGGGCGCAGTATATTTT
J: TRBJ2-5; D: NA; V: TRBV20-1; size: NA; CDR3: CSARDSGALGETQYF; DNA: TGCAGTGCTAGAGATTCCGGGGCCCTAGGGGAGACCCAGTACTTC
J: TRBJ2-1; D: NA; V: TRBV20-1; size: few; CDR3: CSARDLVRSGSYNEQFF; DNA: TGCAGTGCTAGAGACCTTGTCCGGAGCGGCTCCTACAATGAGCAGTTCTTC
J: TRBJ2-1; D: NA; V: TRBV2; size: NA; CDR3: CASSGGFNEQFF; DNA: TGTGCCAGCTCAGGGGGGTTCAATGAGCAGTTCTTC
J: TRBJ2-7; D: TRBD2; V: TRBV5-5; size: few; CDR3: CASSLALAGGYEQYF; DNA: TGTGCCAGCAGCTTGGCGCTAGCGGGGGGTTACGAGCAGTACTTC
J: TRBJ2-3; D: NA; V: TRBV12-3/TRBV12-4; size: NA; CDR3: CASRPGTRTDTQYF; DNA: TGTGCCAGCAGACCCGGGACGCGCACAGATACGCAGTATTTT
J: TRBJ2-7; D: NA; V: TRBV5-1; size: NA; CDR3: CASSPRSGDLSYEQYF; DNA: TGCGCCAGCAGCCCCCGGTCGGGGGACCTCTCCTACGAGCAGTACTTC
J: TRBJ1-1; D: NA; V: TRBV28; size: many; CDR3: CASSIRNEAFF; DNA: TGTGCCAGCAGCATCAGAAATGAAGCTTTCTTT
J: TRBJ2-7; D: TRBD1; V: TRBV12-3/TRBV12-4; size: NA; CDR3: CASSENRGTSYEQYF; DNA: TGTGCCAGCAGTGAAAACAGGGGGACCTCCTACGAGCAGTACTTC
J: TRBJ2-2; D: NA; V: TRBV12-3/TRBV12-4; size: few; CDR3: CASSSDGYTGELFF; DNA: TGTGCCAGCAGTTCAGACGGGTACACCGGGGAGCTGTTTTTT
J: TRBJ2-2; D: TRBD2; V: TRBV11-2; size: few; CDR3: CASSLGGRGLAGTGELFF; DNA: TGTGCCAGCAGCTTAGGGGGTAGGGGACTAGCGGGCACCGGGGAGCTGTTTTTT
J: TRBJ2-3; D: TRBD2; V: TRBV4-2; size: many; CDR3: CASSPGTTSTDTQYF; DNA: TGTGCCAGCAGCCCCGGGACTACCAGCACAGATACGCAGTATTTT
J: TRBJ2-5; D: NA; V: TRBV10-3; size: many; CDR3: CAISATDKETQYF; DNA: TGTGCCATCAGTGCAACGGATAAAGAGACCCAGTACTTC
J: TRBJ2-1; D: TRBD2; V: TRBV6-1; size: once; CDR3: CASSRRLAGGGAEQFF; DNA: TGTGCCAGCAGTCGGCGACTAGCGGGGGGCGGAGCGGAGCAGTTCTTC
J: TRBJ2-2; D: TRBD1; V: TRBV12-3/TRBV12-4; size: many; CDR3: CASRTGQTNTGELFF; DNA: TGTGCCAGCAGGACGGGACAGACGAACACCGGGGAGCTGTTTTTT
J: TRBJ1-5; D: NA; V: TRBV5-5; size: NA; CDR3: CASSLRQAQPQHF; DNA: TGTGCCAGCAGCTTGAGGCAGGCCCAGCCCCAGCATTTT
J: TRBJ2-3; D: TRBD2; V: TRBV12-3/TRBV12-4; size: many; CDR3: CASRGLAGATTDTQYF; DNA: TGTGCCAGCCGGGGACTAGCGGGGGCCACCACAGATACGCAGTATTTT
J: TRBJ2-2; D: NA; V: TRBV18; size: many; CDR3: CASSYGGTGELFF; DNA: TGTGCCAGCTCCTACGGGGGCACCGGGGAGCTGTTTTTT
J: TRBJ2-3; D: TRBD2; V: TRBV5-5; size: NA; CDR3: CASRLAGGPDTQYF; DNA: TGTGCCAGCAGACTAGCGGGGGGGCCGGATACGCAGTATTTT
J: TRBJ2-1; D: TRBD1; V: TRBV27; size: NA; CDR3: CASSPPGQGRDEQFF; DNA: TGTGCCAGCAGTCCTCCGGGACAGGGGCGAGATGAGCAGTTCTTC
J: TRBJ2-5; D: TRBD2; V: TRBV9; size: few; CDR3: CASSPDGTSGPETQYF; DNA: TGTGCCAGCAGCCCCGACGGGACTAGCGGCCCGGAGACCCAGTACTTC